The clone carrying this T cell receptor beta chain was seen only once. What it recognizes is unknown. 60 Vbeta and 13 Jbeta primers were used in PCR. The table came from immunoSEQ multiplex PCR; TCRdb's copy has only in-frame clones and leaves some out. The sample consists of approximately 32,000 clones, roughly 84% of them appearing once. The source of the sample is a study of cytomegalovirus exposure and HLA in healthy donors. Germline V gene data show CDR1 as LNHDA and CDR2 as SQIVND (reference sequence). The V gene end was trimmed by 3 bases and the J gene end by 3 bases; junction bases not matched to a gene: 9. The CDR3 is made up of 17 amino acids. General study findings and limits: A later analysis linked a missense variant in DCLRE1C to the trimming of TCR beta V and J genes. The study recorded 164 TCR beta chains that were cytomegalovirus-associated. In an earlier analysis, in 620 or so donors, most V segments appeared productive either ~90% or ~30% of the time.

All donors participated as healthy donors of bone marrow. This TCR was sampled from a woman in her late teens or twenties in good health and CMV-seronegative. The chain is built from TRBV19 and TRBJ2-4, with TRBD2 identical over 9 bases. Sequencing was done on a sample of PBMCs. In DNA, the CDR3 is TGTGCCAGTAGTATTTCTGGCCTAGCGGGGATCAAAAACATTCAGTACTTC. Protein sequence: CASSISGLAGIKNIQYF.